This TCR beta chain was recovered during a study of cytomegalovirus exposure and HLA in healthy donors. Study in general: The early release's HLA-typed donors yielded 78 million or so unique TCRs. Ancestry clustering placed 81% of 300 to 400 genotyped donors in the Caucasian-associated cluster. Study-wide results and caveats: It was taken for granted in presence/absence analyses that sequencing depth across donors was roughly uniform. According to an earlier analysis, most TCR beta V segments yielded productive rearrangements about 90% or about 30% of the time.

PCR employed 60 Vbeta and 13 Jbeta primers. The protocol was immunoSEQ multiplex PCR, while the TCRdb copy is restricted to in-frame clones and leaves out a portion. The sample carries about 210,000 clones, almost 80% recorded once. Points on this clone: Its antigen is unidentified.

CDR1 and CDR2 (germline): SGHRS, YFSETQ. CDR3 length equals 17 residues. Germline trimming cut 5 bases from V and 4 bases from J; bases unmatched to any gene: 16. V usage is TRBV5-1 and J usage is TRBJ1-1; 8 nucleotides agree with TRBD1. The TCR sequence derives from a male donor in good health and CMV-seronegative. The specimen was PBMCs. CDR3 protein: CASRVEGQGAPGTEAFF. The CDR3 bases are TGCGCCAGCAGGGTGGAGGGGCAGGGGGCGCCGGGCACTGAAGCTTTCTTT. Complete variable domain (other parts from reference TRBV5-1 and TRBJ1-1): KAGVTQTPRYLIKTRGQQVTLSCSPISGHRSVSWYQQTPGQGLQFLFEYFSETQRNKGNFPGRFSGRQFSNSRSEMNVSTLELGDSALYLCASRVEGQGAPGTEAFFGQGTRLTVV.